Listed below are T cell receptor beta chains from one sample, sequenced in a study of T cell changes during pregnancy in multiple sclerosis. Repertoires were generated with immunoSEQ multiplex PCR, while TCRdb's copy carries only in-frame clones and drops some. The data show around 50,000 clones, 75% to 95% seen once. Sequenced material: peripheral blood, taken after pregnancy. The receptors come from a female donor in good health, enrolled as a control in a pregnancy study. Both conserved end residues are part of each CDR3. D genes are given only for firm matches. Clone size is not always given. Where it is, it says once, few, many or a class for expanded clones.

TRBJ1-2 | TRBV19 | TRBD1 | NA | CASSAPGQAPFYGYTF | TGTGCCAGTAGTGCCCCGGGACAGGCGCCTTTCTATGGCTACACCTTC
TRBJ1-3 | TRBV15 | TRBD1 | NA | CATSRDRVSGNTIYF | TGTGCCACCAGCAGGGACAGGGTGTCTGGAAACACCATATATTTT
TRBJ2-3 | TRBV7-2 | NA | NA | CASRDPGLSTDTQYF | TGTGCCAGCCGCGACCCGGGACTCTCCACAGATACGCAGTATTTT
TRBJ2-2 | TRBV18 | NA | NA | CASSPPPGGGRANTGELFF | TGTGCCAGCTCACCCCCCCCCGGAGGGGGCCGTGCGAACACCGGGGAGCTGTTTTTT
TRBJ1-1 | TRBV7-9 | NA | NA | CASSWWGWGDTEAFF | TGTGCCAGCAGCTGGTGGGGGTGGGGGGACACTGAAGCTTTCTTT
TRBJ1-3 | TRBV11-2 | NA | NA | CASSLIAGRPGNTIYF | TGTGCCAGCAGCTTAATAGCAGGGCGGCCTGGAAACACCATATATTTT
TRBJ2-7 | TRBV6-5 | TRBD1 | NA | CASRVGQGISYEQYF | TGTGCCAGCAGAGTGGGACAGGGGATATCCTACGAGCAGTACTTC
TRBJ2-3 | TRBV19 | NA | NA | CASSVTFPRTDTQYF | TGTGCCAGTAGTGTGACATTCCCCCGCACAGATACGCAGTATTTT
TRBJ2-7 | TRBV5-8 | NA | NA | CASSLLTGGGYEQYF | TGTGCCAGCAGCTTGCTGACAGGAGGTGGGTACGAGCAGTACTTC
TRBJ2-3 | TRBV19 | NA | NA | CASSTGYTDTQYF | TGTGCCAGTAGTACAGGGTACACAGATACGCAGTATTTT
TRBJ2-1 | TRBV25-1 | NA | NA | CASSESGQRYEQFF | TGTGCCAGCAGTGAATCGGGCCAGCGGTATGAGCAGTTCTTC
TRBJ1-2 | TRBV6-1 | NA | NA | CASSEQPEPGTTYGYTF | TGTGCCAGCAGTGAACAACCAGAACCAGGGACTACCTATGGCTACACCTTC
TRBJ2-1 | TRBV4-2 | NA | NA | CASSQSRGPYNEQFF | TGTGCCAGCAGCCAATCCAGGGGACCTTACAATGAGCAGTTCTTC
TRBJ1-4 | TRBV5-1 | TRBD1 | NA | CASSSVGDRETDEKLFF | TGCGCCAGCAGCTCTGTGGGGGACAGGGAGACGGATGAAAAACTGTTTTTT
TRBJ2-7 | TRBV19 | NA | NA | CASSIGLSYEQYF | TGTGCCAGTAGTATTGGACTCTCCTACGAGCAGTACTTC
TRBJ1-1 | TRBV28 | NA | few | CASSFGGLQVLF | TGTGCCAGCAGTTTCGGGGGTTTACAGGTCTTATTT
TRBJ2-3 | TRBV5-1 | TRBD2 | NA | CASSLNLAGVSTDTQYF | TGCGCCAGCAGCTTGAACCTAGCGGGGGTTAGCACAGATACGCAGTATTTT
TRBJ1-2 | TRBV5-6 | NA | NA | CASSQSQGGNYGYTF | TGTGCCAGCAGCCAATCACAAGGGGGTAACTATGGCTACACCTTC
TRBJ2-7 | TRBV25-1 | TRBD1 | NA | CASSEYQGAEEQYF | TGTGCCAGCAGTGAATATCAGGGGGCTGAGGAGCAGTACTTC
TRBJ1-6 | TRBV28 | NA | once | CASSLQGASPLHF | TGTGCCAGCAGTTTACAGGGCGCCTCACCCCTCCACTTT
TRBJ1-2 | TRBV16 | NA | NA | CASSQSGRYGYTF | TGTGCCAGCAGCCAATCTGGGCGCTATGGCTACACCTTC
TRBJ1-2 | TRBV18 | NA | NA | CASSEAGENGYTF | TGTGCCAGCTCGGAGGCGGGGGAAAATGGCTACACCTTC
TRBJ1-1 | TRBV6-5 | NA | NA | CASSYPTGGSGRAFF | TGTGCCAGCAGTTACCCAACCGGGGGATCCGGGCGTGCTTTCTTT
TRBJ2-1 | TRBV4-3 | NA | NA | CASSQGPSQHLYNEQFF | TGCGCCAGCAGCCAAGGGCCTAGCCAACATCTGTACAATGAGCAGTTCTTC
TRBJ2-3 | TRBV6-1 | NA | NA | CASPGENAADTQYF | TGTGCCAGCCCGGGGGAGAATGCGGCAGATACGCAGTATTTT
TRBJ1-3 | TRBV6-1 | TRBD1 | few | CASSGSRDSSGNTIYF | TGTGCCAGCAGTGGCTCCCGGGACAGCTCTGGAAACACCATATATTTT
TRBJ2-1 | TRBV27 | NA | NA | CASSFGVYNEQFF | TGTGCCAGCAGTTTCGGGGTCTACAATGAGCAGTTCTTC
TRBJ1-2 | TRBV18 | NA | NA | CASSPPQGYGYTF | TGTGCCAGCTCACCACCCCAGGGATATGGCTACACCTTC
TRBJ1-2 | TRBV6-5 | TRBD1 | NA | CASRPDRAPPNGYTF | TGTGCCAGCAGACCAGACAGGGCCCCTCCTAACGGCTACACCTTC
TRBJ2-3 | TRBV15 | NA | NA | CATSRDAVSPLVGDTQYF | TGTGCCACCAGCAGAGATGCGGTTAGCCCACTGGTCGGGGATACGCAGTATTTT
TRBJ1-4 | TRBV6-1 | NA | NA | CASIRRGENEKLFF | TGTGCCAGCATCCGGCGGGGGGAAAATGAAAAACTGTTTTTT
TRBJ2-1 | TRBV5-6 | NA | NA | CASSLILLDEQFF | TGTGCCAGCAGCTTGATACTCCTCGATGAGCAGTTCTTC
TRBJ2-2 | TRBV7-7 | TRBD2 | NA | CAVGLAGPRRTGELFF | TGTGCAGTTGGGCTAGCGGGACCTCGAAGGACCGGGGAGCTGTTTTTT
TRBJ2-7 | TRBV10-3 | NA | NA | CAISAPDSRWEQYF | TGTGCCATCAGTGCACCGGACAGTCGGTGGGAGCAGTACTTC
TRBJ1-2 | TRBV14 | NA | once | CASSQDGLPRRDYGYTF | TGTGCCAGCAGCCAAGATGGACTACCCCGCCGGGACTATGGCTACACCTTC
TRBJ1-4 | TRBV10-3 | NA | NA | CAIRAGATNEKLFF | TGTGCCATCAGGGCAGGGGCAACTAATGAAAAACTGTTTTTT
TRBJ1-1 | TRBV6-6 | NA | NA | CASSYPAEQFAEAFF | TGTGCCAGCAGTTACCCCGCCGAGCAATTCGCTGAAGCTTTCTTT
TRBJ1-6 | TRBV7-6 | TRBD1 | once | CASSYRGSYNSPLHF | TGTGCCAGCAGCTACAGGGGTTCCTATAATTCACCCCTCCACTTT
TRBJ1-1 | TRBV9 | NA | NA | CASSVVRAGTEAFF | TGTGCCAGCAGCGTAGTACGGGCGGGCACTGAAGCTTTCTTT
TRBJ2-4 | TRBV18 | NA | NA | CASSPPNTDIQYF | TGTGCCAGCTCACCACCTAACACAGACATTCAGTACTTC
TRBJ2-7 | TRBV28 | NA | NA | CASSLTPQGAYEQYF | TGTGCCAGCAGTCTTACTCCACAGGGCGCCTACGAGCAGTACTTC
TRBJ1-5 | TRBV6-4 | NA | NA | CASSVTGNQPQHF | TGTGCCAGCAGTGTGACAGGCAATCAGCCCCAGCATTTT
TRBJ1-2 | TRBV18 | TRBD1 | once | CASSPDRGYGYTF | TGTGCCAGCTCGCCAGACAGGGGCTATGGCTACACCTTC
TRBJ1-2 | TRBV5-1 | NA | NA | CASSLAGTLYGYTF | TGCGCCAGCAGCTTGGCCGGGACACTCTATGGCTACACCTTC
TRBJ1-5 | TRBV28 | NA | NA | CASSLSQWHQPQHF | TGTGCCAGCAGTTTAAGTCAATGGCATCAGCCCCAGCATTTT
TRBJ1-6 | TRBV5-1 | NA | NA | CASSLEQYNSPLHF | TGCGCCAGCAGCTTGGAACAGTATAATTCACCCCTCCACTTT
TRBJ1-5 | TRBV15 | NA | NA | CATSRDRGNQPQHF | TGTGCCACCAGCAGAGATCGGGGTAATCAGCCCCAGCATTTT
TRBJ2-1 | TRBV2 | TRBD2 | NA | CATWTSGGNEQFF | TGTGCCACCTGGACTAGCGGGGGTAATGAGCAGTTCTTC
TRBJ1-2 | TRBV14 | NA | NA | CASREGAHGYTF | TGTGCCAGCAGGGAAGGGGCACATGGCTACACCTTC
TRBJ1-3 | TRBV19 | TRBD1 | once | CASSTPRTGGGNTIYF | TGTGCCAGTAGTACTCCGCGGACAGGGGGCGGAAACACCATATATTTT
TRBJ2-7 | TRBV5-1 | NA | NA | CASSQTGLLSSYEQYF | TGCGCCAGCAGCCAAACGGGACTTTTGAGCTCCTACGAGCAGTACTTC
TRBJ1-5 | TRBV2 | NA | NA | CASTQERVGNQPQHF | TGTGCCAGCACCCAGGAGAGGGTCGGGAATCAGCCCCAGCATTTT
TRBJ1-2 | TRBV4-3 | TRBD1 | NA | CASSHDRGPYGYTF | TGCGCCAGCAGCCACGACAGGGGGCCCTATGGCTACACCTTC
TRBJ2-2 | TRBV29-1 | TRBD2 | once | CSGMRGGPGTGELFF | TGCAGCGGGATGCGGGGGGGGCCGGGCACCGGGGAGCTGTTTTTT
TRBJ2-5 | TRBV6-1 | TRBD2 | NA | CASSEAARGGLETQYF | TGTGCCAGCAGTGAAGCTGCGCGGGGGGGCCTGGAGACCCAGTACTTC
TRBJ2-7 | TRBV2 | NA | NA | CASSEWRMAYEQYF | TGTGCCAGCAGTGAATGGAGGATGGCCTACGAGCAGTACTTC
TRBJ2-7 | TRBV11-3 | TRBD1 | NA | CASSSGTGGAYEQYF | TGTGCCAGCAGCTCGGGGACAGGGGGCGCTTACGAGCAGTACTTC
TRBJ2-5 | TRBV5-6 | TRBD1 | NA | CASSYDRGGETQYF | TGTGCCAGCAGCTACGACAGGGGCGGCGAGACCCAGTACTTC